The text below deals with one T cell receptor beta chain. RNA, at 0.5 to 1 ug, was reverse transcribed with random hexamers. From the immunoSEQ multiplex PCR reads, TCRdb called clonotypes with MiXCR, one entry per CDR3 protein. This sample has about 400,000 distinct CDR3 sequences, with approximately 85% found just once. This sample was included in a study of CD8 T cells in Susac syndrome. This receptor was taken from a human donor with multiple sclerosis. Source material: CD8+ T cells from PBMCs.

CDR3 nucleotide sequence: TGTGCCAGCAGCCAAGAGGGACAGGGGTTTGTTGAAGCTTTCTTT. Encoded protein: CASSQEGQGFVEAFF. The chain uses TRBV4-2 and TRBJ1-1, with TRBD1 identical over 10 bases. With V trimmed by 0 bases and J by 7 bases, 5 bases remained unmatched. CDR3 length: 15 residues. From germline, CDR1 is LGHNA and CDR2 YNFKEQ.